The 30 T cell receptor beta chains below come from one sample, sequenced in a study of blood T cell repertoires in COVID-19. Data came from immunoSEQ multiplex PCR; TCRdb stores just in-frame clones and leaves some out. The table lists around 280,000 clones, approximately 88% of them singletons. The sample comprised PBMCs or T cells enriched from blood (not recorded which). The receptors stem from a woman aged 40 to 50 who had recovered from COVID-19.

The rearrangement links TRBV7-6 to TRBJ2-7; no definite D call. V was cut by 0 bases and J by 6 bases, with 15 bases left in between. The CDR3 is made up of 15 amino acids. Germline CDR1 SGHVS, CDR2 FNYEAQ. CDR3 nucleotide sequence: TGTGCCAGCAGCTTAGCCTCCGTACCCCGGTCCGAGCAGTACTTC. Its translation: CASSLASVPRSEQYF.

The chain has TRBV4-2 and TRBJ1-2; possible D gene TRBD1, 6 bases. V was cut by 1 base and J by 2 bases, with 14 bases left in between. Germline V gives CDR1 LGHNA, CDR2 YNFKEQ. This CDR3 is 16 amino acids long. The CDR3 region has the DNA TGTGCCAGCAGCCAAGCCGCGGGGGGGGCCAACTATGGCTACACCTTC. Translated, it gives CASSQAAGGANYGYTF.

The chain joins TRBV4-2 to TRBJ2-1, with 14 bases identical to TRBD2. V was clipped by 0 bases and J by 6 bases; unmatched bases: 1. This CDR3 has 16 amino acids. The germline V gene has CDR1 LGHNA and CDR2 YNFKEQ. In nucleotides, the CDR3 is TGTGCCAGCAGCCAAGAGGGGACTAGCGGGAGCAATGAGCAGTTCTTC. Translated, it gives CASSQEGTSGSNEQFF.

This chain links TRBV5-5 with TRBJ1-4; 12 bases are shared with TRBD1. Per the germline V gene, CDR1 is SGHKS and CDR2 is YYEKEE (reference sequence). CDR3 size: 19 residues. V trimming: 0 bases; J trimming: 1 base; junction bases outside the gene matches: 7. CDR3 in DNA: TGTGCCAGCAGCTTGGCGGGGGACAGGGGGCGTGGAACTAATGAAAAACTGTTTTTT. Translated, it gives CASSLAGDRGRGTNEKLFF.

Here the CDR3 DNA reads TGCAGCGTTGACTTCGGACAAAGCTATGGCTACACCTTC. Its protein product is CSVDFGQSYGYTF. V and J are TRBV29-1 and TRBJ1-2; weak D call: TRBD1 (5 bases). Germline values: CDR1 SQVTM, CDR2 ANQGSEA. The CDR3 consists of 13 residues. V was trimmed by 3 bases and J by 4 bases, leaving 12 bases between them.

The genes are TRBV11-2 and TRBJ1-3; D is unresolved. The germline gives CDR1 SGHAT, CDR2 FQNNGV. The V end lost 5 bases, the J end lost 7 bases, and 9 bases lay between the germline ends. The CDR3 spans 12 residues. The CDR3 reads CASSLQRNTIYF. Here the CDR3 DNA reads TGTGCCAGCAGCCTTCAACGGAACACCATATATTTT. Variable domain in full (rest from reference TRBV11-2 and TRBJ1-3): EAGVAQSPRYKIIEKRQSVAFWCNPISGHATLYWYQQILGQGPKLLIQFQNNGVVDDSQLPKDRFSAERLKGVDSTLKIQPAKLEDSAVYLCASSLQRNTIYFGEGSWLTVV.

The chain recombines TRBV2 with TRBJ2-7, with D possibly being TRBD2 (5 bases). The CDR3 is made up of 15 amino acids. V was clipped by 2 bases and J by 2 bases, with 13 bases between them. Per germline, CDR1 SNHLY and CDR2 FYNNEI. The CDR3 DNA sequence: TGTGCCAGCAGTGAACGGCTAGCTGGGACCTACGAGCAGTACTTC. Translation: CASSERLAGTYEQYF.

The V call is TRBV19, the J call TRBJ1-4; D call uncertain. The CDR3 sequence is 13 residues long. Trimming shortened V by 5 bases and J by 4 bases, and 8 bases separated the two germline ends. CDR1 LNHDA and CDR2 SQIVND come from the germline V gene (reference sequence). The CDR3 nucleotides are TGTGCCAGTAGTCCGGGATATAATGAAAAACTGTTTTTT. Its translation: CASSPGYNEKLFF.

The rearrangement links TRBV27 to TRBJ1-5; D unclear. V shed 0 bases and J shed 5 bases, with 5 bases lying between them. The length of the CDR3 is 13 residues. Germline CDR1 reads MNHEY; CDR2 reads SMNVEV (reference sequence). Here the CDR3 reads CASSLSADQPQHF. The CDR3 nucleotides are TGTGCCAGCAGTTTATCCGCGGATCAGCCCCAGCATTTT.

This clone was seen only once. The chain couples TRBV5-1 to TRBJ1-1, with a weak D call TRBD1 (6 bases). The CDR3 totals 15 residues. Germline V gene data show CDR1 as SGHRS and CDR2 as YFSETQ. V lost 4 bases to trimming and J lost 2 bases, with 15 bases between them. CDR3 bases: TGCGCCAGCAGCGGTTTTGGACAGTCTAACACTGAAGCTTTCTTT. It translates to CASSGFGQSNTEAFF.

This clone came up a few times. V usage is TRBV14 and J usage is TRBJ1-6; no clear D gene. CDR1 is SGHDN, CDR2 FVKESK, per germline. The CDR3 extends over 13 amino acids. The germline V and J ends were trimmed by 4 bases and 6 bases, with 7 bases remaining between them. The CDR3 loop is CASSPTGNSPLHF. As DNA, the CDR3 is TGTGCCAGCAGCCCGACGGGTAATTCACCCCTCCACTTT.

The chain joins TRBV6-5 to TRBJ1-1, with a tentative D call TRBD1 (6 bases). Looked up from germline, CDR1 is MNHEY and CDR2 is SVGAGI. Trimming cost V 6 bases and J 1 base, with 9 bases left between them. The CDR3 runs to 13 residues. Written as DNA, the CDR3 is TGTGCCAGCAGGATGACAGGGAACACTGAAGCTTTCTTT. This translates into CASRMTGNTEAFF.

A single count supports this clone. The chain couples TRBV5-1 to TRBJ2-3; 9 nucleotides line up with TRBD1. V lost 0 bases and J lost 3; bases outside the gene matches: 2. Germline V gene lookup returns CDR1 SGHRS and CDR2 YFSETQ. The CDR3 has 15 amino acids. CDR3 DNA sequence: TGCGCCAGCAGCTTGGTACAGGGGGCGACAGATACGCAGTATTTT. Protein product: CASSLVQGATDTQYF.

This clone was seen more than once but under ten times. This sequence joins TRBV24-1 and TRBJ2-7, with 7 bases identical to TRBD2. The CDR3 is made up of 13 amino acids. Germline values: CDR1 KGHDR, CDR2 SFDVKD. J lost 2 bases, V lost 12 bases, and 9 bases had no gene match. The CDR3, as DNA: TGTGCCGTAGGAGCCGGGACTACCTACGAGCAGTACTTC. Protein: CAVGAGTTYEQYF.

The chain carries TRBV4-1 and TRBJ1-5; D is unclear. V lost 0 bases to trimming and J lost 7 bases, with 7 bases between them. Germline V gene sequence: CDR1 MGHRA, CDR2 YSYEKL. The CDR3 has 13 residues. The CDR3 DNA reads as TGCGCCAGCAGCCAAGAGTCGCGGCAGCCCCAGCATTTT. Its protein is CASSQESRQPQHF.

The V call is TRBV29-1, the J call TRBJ1-1; D is uncertain. Trimming left V 2 bases short and J 1 base short, with 8 bases between. The germline gives CDR1 SQVTM, CDR2 ANQGSEA. This CDR3 has 13 amino acids. The CDR3 protein is CSVERHENTEAFF. In nucleotides, the CDR3 is TGCAGCGTTGAACGACACGAGAACACTGAAGCTTTCTTT.

The genes are TRBV18 and TRBJ1-2; the D gene is possibly TRBD1 (6 bases). Per the germline V gene, CDR1 is KGHSH and CDR2 is LQKENI. V lost 3 bases to trimming and J lost 1 base, with 12 bases between them. The CDR3 runs to 15 residues. This CDR3 is CASSPFTGYNYGYTF. The DNA of the CDR3 is TGTGCCAGCTCACCTTTTACAGGGTATAACTATGGCTACACCTTC.

This sequence joins TRBV2 and TRBJ2-4; 8 positions agree with TRBD2. This CDR3 comprises 14 residues. J was trimmed by 6 bases and V by 4 bases; bases with no gene match: 5. Germline CDR1 reads SNHLY; CDR2 reads FYNNEI. The CDR3 region is CASSASGGTNIQYF. Written as DNA, the CDR3 is TGTGCCAGCAGTGCCTCGGGAGGGACAAACATTCAGTACTTC.

V and J are TRBV4-3 and TRBJ2-7, with D possibly matching TRBD1 (5 bases). CDR3 size: 14 residues. Germline assignment: CDR1 LGHNA and CDR2 YSLEER. The V gene lost 4 bases and the J gene lost 2 bases, with 12 bases spanning the gap. The CDR3 protein is CASSLQRGPYEQYF. Here the CDR3 DNA reads TGCGCCAGCAGCCTACAAAGGGGCCCCTACGAGCAGTACTTC.

The V gene is TRBV7-3, the J gene TRBJ2-1; 9 bases align to TRBD1. V shed 1 base, J shed 3 bases, and the junction held 7 bases outside the gene matches. Germline V gene data show CDR1 as SGHTA and CDR2 as FQGTGA. The length of the CDR3 is 17 residues. This CDR3 reads CASSLRGQGVGYNEQFF. The DNA for the CDR3 is TGTGCCAGCAGCTTAAGGGGACAGGGAGTCGGCTACAATGAGCAGTTCTTC.

This chain connects TRBV5-1 to TRBJ2-7; the match to TRBD2 covers 14 bases. CDR1 SGHRS and CDR2 YFSETQ come from the germline V gene. The V and J ends lost 3 bases and 5 bases, in that order; junction bases with no gene match: 10. The CDR3 sequence is 17 residues long. CDR3 nucleotide sequence: TGCGCCAGCAGCTCAACCGGGACTAGCGGGAGCGGGAACGAGCAGTACTTC. Amino acid sequence: CASSSTGTSGSGNEQYF. Supplemented by reference TRBV5-1 and TRBJ2-7, the full variable domain reads KAGVTQTPRYLIKTRGQQVTLSCSPISGHRSVSWYQQTPGQGLQFLFEYFSETQRNKGNFPGRFSGRQFSNSRSEMNVSTLELGDSALYLCASSSTGTSGSGNEQYFGPGTRLTVT.

The V call is TRBV7-2, the J call TRBJ2-3, with D unclear. Germline assignment: CDR1 SGHTA and CDR2 FQGNSA. There are 14 residues in the CDR3. Trimming removed 5 bases at V and 5 bases at J, with 14 bases between. The DNA of the CDR3 is TGTGCCAGCAGCGCACACCTAAGAGGAGATACGCAGTATTTT. Amino acids: CASSAHLRGDTQYF.

CDR3 DNA: TGCAGCGTTGAAGGCCCCGGGCAGGGAAGAAGCTTTTACAATGAGCAGTTCTTC. This sequence encodes CSVEGPGQGRSFYNEQFF. This chain uses TRBV29-1 with TRBJ2-1, with D tentatively TRBD1 (5 bases). Per the germline V gene, CDR1 is SQVTM and CDR2 is ANQGSEA. V shed 1 base and J shed 4 bases, with 23 bases lying between them. CDR3 length: 18 amino acids.

The V gene is TRBV7-2, the J gene TRBJ1-2; D possibly corresponds to TRBD1 (6 bases). V lost 5 bases and J 7 bases, leaving 14 bases between the germline ends. This CDR3 contains 13 residues. In germline, CDR1 is SGHTA, CDR2 FQGNSA. The CDR3 protein is CASSLRLRGGYTF. DNA of the CDR3: TGTGCCAGCAGCCTCCGCCTCAGGGGTGGCTACACCTTC. The whole variable domain, remainder taken from reference TRBV7-2 and TRBJ1-2, is GAGVSQSPSNKVTEKGKDVELRCDPISGHTALYWYRQSLGQGLEFLIYFQGNSAPDKSGLPSDRFSAERTGGSVSTLTIQRTQQEDSAVYLCASSLRLRGGYTFGSGTRLTVV.

The chain combines TRBV5-4 with TRBJ1-3; TRBD1 aligns across 7 bases. CDR3 size: 14 residues. V shed 3 bases, J shed 4 bases, and the junction held 4 bases outside the gene matches. Germline V lookup: CDR1 SGHNT, CDR2 YYREEE (reference sequence). CDR3 amino acids: CASSSGTAGNTIYF. The DNA of the CDR3 is TGTGCCAGCAGCTCCGGGACAGCAGGAAACACCATATATTTT.

The rearrangement joins TRBV9 to TRBJ2-1; 8 positions match TRBD2. Unmatched junction bases numbered 8, after V lost 3 bases and J lost 9 bases. Germline V gene sequence: CDR1 SGDLS, CDR2 YYNGEE. The CDR3 is 14 amino acids. CDR3 in DNA: TGTGCCAGCAGCGAGGGGACTAGAGGGGCTGAGCAGTTCTTC. It specifies CASSEGTRGAEQFF.

This clone was counted a single time. The chain has TRBV27 and TRBJ1-4; TRBD1 might be the D (6 bases). The CDR3 has 15 amino acids. Trimming pared 1 base from V and 4 bases from J, leaving 10 bases between. Germline-derived CDR1 and CDR2 are MNHEY and SMNVEV (reference sequence). The CDR3 region has the DNA TGTGCCAGCAGTTTATTGGGGGCCGGTAATGAAAAACTGTTTTTT. It codes for CASSLLGAGNEKLFF.

The genes are TRBV3-1 (or the pseudogene TRBV3-2) and TRBJ2-7; 11 nucleotides align to TRBD2. This CDR3 is 18 amino acids long. Germline lookup yields CDR1 LGHDT and CDR2 YNNKEL (reference sequence). With 1 base clipped from V and 5 bases from J, the junction kept 13 bases outside the gene matches. CDR3 bases: TGTGCCAGCAGCCAAGGCATTCTAGCGGGGGGCTTTTCGGACGAGCAGTACTTC. Encoded protein: CASSQGILAGGFSDEQYF.

This sequence joins TRBV18 and TRBJ2-2; D possibly corresponds to TRBD2 (5 bases). This CDR3 has 15 amino acids. V was pared by 3 bases and J by 5 bases, with 13 bases between. Looked up from germline, CDR1 is KGHSH and CDR2 is LQKENI. CDR3 sequence: CASSPIRGLTGELFF. The CDR3 nucleotides are TGTGCCAGCTCACCTATACGGGGTTTAACCGGGGAGCTGTTTTTT.

The rearrangement uses TRBV5-4 and TRBJ1-2; D might be TRBD1 (5 bases). This CDR3 is built from 13 residues. Per the germline V gene, CDR1 is SGHNT and CDR2 is YYREEE (reference sequence). V was clipped by 4 bases and J by 2 bases, with 9 bases between them. The CDR3 loop reads CASSRDSNYGYTF. CDR3 nucleotides: TGTGCCAGCAGCCGTGACAGCAACTATGGCTACACCTTC. Using reference TRBV5-4 and TRBJ1-2 for the parts outside the CDR3, the full variable domain is ETGVTQSPTHLIKTRGQQVTLRCSSQSGHNTVSWYQQALGQGPQFIFQYYREEENGRGNFPPRFSGLQFPNYSSELNVNALELDDSALYLCASSRDSNYGYTFGSGTRLTVV.